Following are 27 T cell receptor beta chains from one sample sequenced in a study of T cell responses to AZD1222 COVID-19 vaccine. Generated by immunoSEQ multiplex PCR, the TCRdb table keeps only in-frame clones and is missing some. The sample shows 70,000 to 95,000 clones, 85% to 95% of them seen only once. The sample here was peripheral blood, taken 28 days after the second AZD1222 dose. These receptors came from an adult who received the AZD1222 COVID-19 vaccine.

Written as DNA, the CDR3 is TGTGCCAGCAGCTTAGAGCGGGGGGAGCTGTTTTTT. Protein sequence: CASSLERGELFF. The chain is built from TRBV11-2 and TRBJ2-2; D is undetermined. The germline V and J ends were trimmed by 0 bases and 8 bases, with 4 bases remaining between them. This CDR3 has 12 amino acids. Germline V gives CDR1 SGHAT, CDR2 FQNNGV.

The chain couples TRBV11-3 to TRBJ2-2; D call uncertain. This CDR3 has 17 residues. Germline V gene data show CDR1 as SGHNT and CDR2 as YENEEA. The germline V and J ends were trimmed by 1 base and 5 bases, with 17 bases remaining between them. Written as DNA, the CDR3 is TGTGCCAGCAGCTTAGGTGGAGCCAGGTTTAGAACCGGGGAGCTGTTTTTT. Protein sequence: CASSLGGARFRTGELFF.

V and J are TRBV24-1 and TRBJ1-1; D is undetermined. V dropped 7 bases and J dropped 6 bases, with 17 bases sitting between them. Looked up from germline, CDR1 is KGHDR and CDR2 is SFDVKD. The CDR3 is made up of 14 amino acids. As DNA, the CDR3 is TGTGCCACCAGACTTTTCAGAGGGTTCGCTGAAGCTTTCTTT. Translating it yields CATRLFRGFAEAFF.

The rearrangement links TRBV30 to TRBJ2-1, with D perhaps TRBD1 or TRBD2 (5 bases each). Trimming left V 3 bases short and J 0 bases short, with 9 bases between. This CDR3 is 14 amino acids long. Looked up from germline, CDR1 is GTSNPN and CDR2 is SVGIG (reference sequence). The CDR3 nucleotides are TGTGCCTGGAGCCGGGACCACTCCTACAATGAGCAGTTCTTC. It codes for CAWSRDHSYNEQFF.

This clone was recorded a few times. Other nucleotide sequences in the sample specify the same CDR3. This chain connects TRBV7-8 to TRBJ2-7; the D is unclear. V was clipped by 6 bases and J by 2 bases, with 8 bases between them. The germline gives CDR1 SGHVS, CDR2 FQNEAQ. The length of the CDR3 is 12 residues. DNA of the CDR3: TGTGCCAGCAGTTCTGCGCCCTACGAGCAGTACTTC. Its translation: CASSSAPYEQYF.

The chain employs TRBV6-1 and TRBJ2-1; the match to TRBD1 covers 11 bases. Per the germline V gene, CDR1 is MNHNS and CDR2 is SASEGT. This CDR3 region has 19 residues. J lost 1 base, V lost 2 bases, and 10 bases had no gene match. CDR3 sequence: CASSEPGTGGRSSYNEQFF. As DNA, the CDR3 is TGTGCCAGCAGTGAACCCGGGACAGGGGGGCGGTCTTCCTACAATGAGCAGTTCTTC.

This sequence joins TRBV9 and TRBJ2-3; TRBD2 aligns across 9 bases. Germline CDR1 is SGDLS and CDR2 is YYNGEE. The J segment lost 0 bases and the V segment lost 0 bases, leaving 14 bases of the junction unmatched. The length of the CDR3 is 20 residues. DNA for the CDR3: TGTGCCAGCAGCGTAGGTCTTAGCGGGAGAGGGGGCACCAGCACAGATACGCAGTATTTT. Its translation: CASSVGLSGRGGTSTDTQYF. The full variable domain, its missing parts supplied by reference TRBV9 and TRBJ2-3, is DSGVTQTPKHLITATGQRVTLRCSPRSGDLSVYWYQQSLDQGLQFLIQYYNGEERAKGNILERFSAQQFPDLHSELNLSSLELGDSALYFCASSVGLSGRGGTSTDTQYFGPGTRLTVL.

This rearrangement joins TRBV11-2 to TRBJ1-2, with 7 bases lining up with TRBD1. CDR1 is SGHAT, CDR2 FQNNGV, per germline. Trimming at V came to 5 bases and at J to 7 bases, leaving 10 bases not matched to a gene. This CDR3 is 14 amino acids long. This CDR3 reads CASSRPTGALGYTF. CDR3 in DNA: TGTGCCAGCAGCCGTCCTACAGGGGCCCTTGGCTACACCTTC.

The genes are TRBV12-3 or TRBV12-4 and TRBJ2-2; D gene unclear. Trimming cost V 5 bases and J 6 bases, with 10 bases left between them. The CDR3 is made up of 13 amino acids. CDR3 bases: TGTGCCAGCAGTCTTGGGGTCGCCGGGGAGCTGTTTTTT. This gives the protein CASSLGVAGELFF.

The chain has TRBV28 and TRBJ2-1, with 8 bases matching TRBD1. After removal of 5 bases from V and 6 bases from J, the junction contained 12 bases not matched to a gene. The CDR3 is made up of 16 amino acids. Germline V CDR1 and CDR2: MDHEN, SYDVKM. CDR3 sequence: CASSPFGTGSSNEQFF. The CDR3 DNA reads as TGTGCCAGCAGTCCGTTCGGGACAGGTTCCAGCAATGAGCAGTTCTTC.

The chain is built from TRBV3-1 (or the pseudogene TRBV3-2) and TRBJ2-7; D is undetermined. Germline values: CDR1 LGHDT, CDR2 YNNKEL (reference sequence). The CDR3 runs 14 residues. The V end was cut by 2 bases, the J end by 2 bases, with 10 bases between. CDR3 coding DNA: TGTGCCAGCAGCCAAACTTCCCGAACCTACGAGCAGTACTTC. Its protein product is CASSQTSRTYEQYF.

In its sample, this clone was seen once. The chain joins TRBV19 to TRBJ2-3, with a weak D call TRBD2 (6 bases). Trimming pared 3 bases from V and 4 bases from J, leaving 11 bases between. The CDR3 runs 14 residues. Germline CDR1 and CDR2: LNHDA and SQIVND (reference sequence). The CDR3 protein is CASSMGLAADTQYF. The CDR3 DNA reads TGTGCCAGTAGTATGGGACTCGCCGCAGATACGCAGTATTTT. Full variable domain (rest looked up from reference TRBV19 and TRBJ2-3): DGGITQSPKYLFRKEGQNVTLSCEQNLNHDAMYWYRQDPGQGLRLIYYSQIVNDFQKGDIAEGYSVSREKKESFPLTVTSAQKNPTAFYLCASSMGLAADTQYFGPGTRLTVL.

V usage is TRBV18 and J usage is TRBJ1-4, with no clear D. The CDR3 length is 14 residues. Germline assignment: CDR1 KGHSH and CDR2 LQKENI. The germline V and J ends were trimmed by 0 bases and 6 bases, with 8 bases remaining between them. CDR3 in amino acids: CASSPPLTDEKLFF. CDR3 nucleotides: TGTGCCAGCTCACCACCCCTAACGGATGAAAAACTGTTTTTT. The full variable domain, with the rest looked up from reference TRBV18 and TRBJ1-4, is NAGVMQNPRHLVRRRGQEARLRCSPMKGHSHVYWYRQLPEEGLKFMVYLQKENIIDESGMPKERFSAEFPKEGPSILRIQQVVRGDSAAYFCASSPPLTDEKLFFGSGTQLSVL.

This clone has only a few counts. The sample has other DNA sequences that encode this CDR3 too. The CDR3 spells CASSQGQGTYEQYF. CDR3 bases: TGTGCCAGCAGCCAAGGGCAGGGGACCTACGAGCAGTACTTC. The chain has TRBV4-2 and TRBJ2-7; TRBD1 is a possible D gene (6 bases). V lost 1 base and J 2 bases, leaving 9 bases between the germline ends. The length of the CDR3 is 14 residues. Germline CDR1 reads LGHNA; CDR2 reads YNFKEQ.

V is TRBV2 and J is TRBJ2-7; D may be TRBD2 (5 bases). V shed 6 bases and J shed 4 bases, with 13 bases lying between them. Germline V lookup: CDR1 SNHLY, CDR2 FYNNEI. This CDR3 contains 13 residues. CDR3: CASSALVGYEQYF. The CDR3 DNA sequence: TGTGCCAGCAGCGCACTAGTCGGGTACGAGCAGTACTTC.

The CDR3 loop reads CASRGQGPLTDTQYF. CDR3 bases: TGTGCCAGCAGAGGACAGGGCCCACTCACAGATACGCAGTATTTT. The chain employs TRBV9 and TRBJ2-3, with 8 bases fitting TRBD1. CDR1 SGDLS and CDR2 YYNGEE come from the germline V gene. V was pared by 5 bases and J by 2 bases, with 7 bases of the junction left unmatched. This CDR3 region has 15 residues. Variable domain in full (rest from reference TRBV9 and TRBJ2-3): DSGVTQTPKHLITATGQRVTLRCSPRSGDLSVYWYQQSLDQGLQFLIQYYNGEERAKGNILERFSAQQFPDLHSELNLSSLELGDSALYFCASRGQGPLTDTQYFGPGTRLTVL.

V and J are TRBV30 and TRBJ1-5, with D unclear. The germline gives CDR1 GTSNPN, CDR2 SVGIG (reference sequence). Trimming cost V 3 bases and J 0 bases, with 9 bases left between them. The CDR3 is 14 residues long. CDR3 amino acids: CAWSSAFSNQPQHF. CDR3 in DNA: TGTGCCTGGAGCTCGGCGTTTAGCAATCAGCCCCAGCATTTT.

In its sample, this clone was seen once. This rearrangement joins TRBV11-3 to TRBJ2-1; D assignment may be TRBD1 or TRBD2 (5 bases each). CDR1 is SGHNT and CDR2 is YENEEA in the germline V gene. Trimming took off 5 bases at V and 1 base at J, with 9 bases between the two ends. This CDR3 comprises 14 residues. CDR3 DNA sequence: TGTGCCAGCAGCCCGGGACCATCCTACAATGAGCAGTTCTTC. Its translation: CASSPGPSYNEQFF.

This rearrangement joins TRBV24-1 to TRBJ2-3; either TRBD1 or TRBD2 may fit D (5 bases each). Germline V CDR1 and CDR2: KGHDR, SFDVKD. V gave up 4 bases and J gave up 1 base, with 11 bases separating them. This CDR3 spans 15 amino acids. The CDR3 nucleotides are TGTGCCACCAGTGAGGGGGAAGGGGGCACAGATACGCAGTATTTT. The encoded protein is CATSEGEGGTDTQYF.

V gene TRBV19 combines with J gene TRBJ2-2, with 8 nucleotides matching TRBD1. This CDR3 is built from 16 residues. Per the germline V gene, CDR1 is LNHDA and CDR2 is SQIVND (reference sequence). V dropped 4 bases and J dropped 6; count of bases not matched to a gene: 10. The CDR3 sequence is CASSTGGNMVPGELFF. The CDR3 region has the DNA TGTGCCAGTAGTACAGGGGGCAATATGGTTCCCGGGGAGCTGTTTTTT.

The genes are TRBV7-2 and TRBJ1-4; the D gene is possibly TRBD1 (6 bases). The ends were cut back, 1 base at V and 7 bases at J, with 10 bases in the middle. Per the germline V gene, CDR1 is SGHTA and CDR2 is FQGNSA. The CDR3 runs to 14 residues. The CDR3 bases are TGTGCCAGCAGCTTAGTCGGGGGCGGTGAAAAACTGTTTTTT. This gives the protein CASSLVGGGEKLFF.

The chain couples TRBV7-3 to TRBJ1-2; the match to TRBD1 covers 9 bases. Germline loops: CDR1 SGHTA, CDR2 FQGTGA. Trimming took 5 bases from V and 4 from J; bases not matched to a gene: 11. The CDR3 consists of 16 residues. CDR3 sequence reads: CASSPNPTGGIYGYTF. In nucleotides, the CDR3 is TGTGCCAGCAGCCCAAACCCGACAGGGGGAATCTATGGCTACACCTTC.

The chain links TRBV5-4 to TRBJ2-1; D uncertain. CDR1 and CDR2 from the germline V gene are SGHNT and YYREEE (reference sequence). The CDR3 is made up of 13 amino acids. V was cut by 2 bases and J by 8 bases, with 11 bases left in between. The DNA of the CDR3 is TGTGCCAGCAGCTTCCCCAGCTCCCATGAGCAGTTCTTC. Translated, it gives CASSFPSSHEQFF.

The rearrangement joins TRBV27 to TRBJ2-7; D gene uncertain. Germline CDR1 reads MNHEY; CDR2 reads SMNVEV (reference sequence). The CDR3 is 16 residues long. The V end lost 2 bases, the J end lost 0 bases, and 14 bases lay between the germline ends. CDR3 coding DNA: TGTGCCAGCAGTTTAATTCCAGACCCGAGCTCCTACGAGCAGTACTTC. It is translated as CASSLIPDPSSYEQYF.

The chain recombines TRBV19 with TRBJ2-7; 8 bases fit TRBD2. Per the germline V gene, CDR1 is LNHDA and CDR2 is SQIVND (reference sequence). The ends lost 1 base at V and 1 base at J; junction bases unmatched: 3. This CDR3 spans 15 amino acids. CDR3 DNA sequence: TGTGCCAGTAGTATAGCGGGAGGGGAATCCTACGAGCAGTACTTC. Translated: CASSIAGGESYEQYF.

V gene TRBV5-1 combines with J gene TRBJ1-1; D is possibly TRBD1 (5 bases). This CDR3 comprises 15 residues. Per the germline V gene, CDR1 is SGHRS and CDR2 is YFSETQ. The V end lost 0 bases, the J end lost 2 bases, and 11 bases lay between the germline ends. CDR3 DNA: TGCGCCAGCAGCTTGGCTGGGACCGATAACACTGAAGCTTTCTTT. Translating gives CASSLAGTDNTEAFF.

This clone was seen a single time. The chain has TRBV27 and TRBJ2-7, with a possible D match to TRBD2 (6 bases). Trimming shortened V by 6 bases and J by 4 bases, and 16 bases separated the two germline ends. The CDR3 loop spans 14 amino acids. The germline gives CDR1 MNHEY, CDR2 SMNVEV (reference sequence). The CDR3 spells CASRRVPGRYEQYF. For the CDR3, the DNA is TGTGCCAGCAGGAGGGTACCTGGGAGGTACGAGCAGTACTTC.